This T cell receptor beta chain was identified in a study of cytomegalovirus exposure and HLA in healthy donors. Study at large: Around 80 million unique TCR sequences came from HLA-typed donors in an early release. Findings and limits, study-wide: Later analysis placed DRB1 highest and HLA-C lowest in TCR association rates, which differed by HLA locus.

PCR was performed using 60 Vbeta and 13 Jbeta primers. Original processing notes: Later, an analysis found about 80 million unique TCR beta chains, and about 10 million of these were shared. Measured with immunoSEQ multiplex PCR; TCRdb has only the in-frame clones, and not every one. The DNA gave D and trimming, while V, J and clone size come from that table. The sample records 110,000 or so clones, 76% being singletons. This clone was seen just once. Its antigen is as yet unknown. V was pared by 6 bases and J by 2 bases, with 0 bases of the junction left unmatched. CDR1 and CDR2 (germline): SNHLY, FYNNEI. This CDR3 spans 14 amino acids.

Sequenced sample: PBMCs. The chain joins TRBV2 to TRBJ2-6; 8 nucleotides align to TRBD1. This sequence was found in a woman aged 50 to 60 in good health and CMV-seropositive. In DNA, the CDR3 is TGTGCCAGCAGGGACAGGGCTGGGGCCAACGTCCTGACTTTC. Translated: CASRDRAGANVLTF.